This T cell receptor (beta chain) was captured by sequencing in a study of shared clonotypes between healthy human individuals. Study-wide findings and caveats: It was the non-shared clonotypes that had lower generation probabilities than clonotypes shared by all four donors. Clonotypes that were shared across a handful of donors made up around 5.5% of naive CD4 clonotypes.

Some clones are missing from TCRdb's copy, which holds only in-frame ones; the method was immunoSEQ multiplex PCR. The table records hundreds of thousands of clones, around 97% of them present only once. Concerning this clone itself: Its antigen is currently unknown.

The CDR3 spans 16 residues. Looked up from germline, CDR1 is SNHLY and CDR2 is FYNNEI. The V segment lost 4 bases and the J segment 2 bases; nucleotides outside the gene matches: 4. J is TRBJ2-6 and V is TRBV2; 8 bases fit TRBD1. The sequence derives from a woman in her thirties in good health. Sequencing was done on a sample of naive CD4+ T cells sorted from blood. Subset indicated: CD45RA+ positively selected. The CDR3 coding sequence is TGTGCCAGCAGTGGGACAGGGTATGCTGGGGCCAACGTCCTGACTTTC. This codes for CASSGTGYAGANVLTF.